These T cell receptor beta chains were read from a single sample in a study of T cell repertoires in cytomegalovirus infection. MiXCR, run by TCRdb on the reads, gives a single entry per CDR3 protein. The table lists around 490,000 distinct CDR3 sequences, approximately 25% of them singletons, with 13% in the top ten. The sequenced material came from PBMCs. All receptors come from a human donor in good health (CMV status not recorded). Some clones in this sample may be carry-over from other donors' samples. Both conserved end residues are part of each CDR3. Fields, in order: V gene, D gene, clone size, J gene, CDR3 protein, CDR3 DNA. The D gene is left open where the match is weak. Expanded clones get a size class; other rows say once, few or many, or leave the size out.

TRBV6-1	TRBD2	many	TRBJ2-5	CASSVGLAGVETQYF	TGTGCCAGCAGTGTCGGACTAGCGGGAGTTGAGACCCAGTACTTC
TRBV19	.	.	TRBJ2-1	CASTDSSEQFF	TGTGCCAGCACCGACAGTAGTGAGCAGTTCTTC
TRBV24-1	TRBD1	few	TRBJ1-1	CATTGQAGTEAFF	TGTGCCACCACAGGACAGGCGGGCACTGAAGCTTTCTTT
TRBV27	.	few	TRBJ2-7	CASSFTGQNYEQYF	TGTGCCAGCAGTTTTACCGGACAGAACTACGAGCAGTACTTC
TRBV28	.	.	TRBJ2-2	CASSLLGTANTGELFF	TGTGCCAGCAGTTTATTGGGGACGGCGAACACCGGGGAGCTGTTTTTT
TRBV27	.	.	TRBJ2-5	CASSLTRGAGAQYF	TGTGCCAGCAGTTTAACCCGTGGCGCTGGGGCCCAGTACTTC
TRBV7-9	.	.	TRBJ1-1	CASRGQLRHEAFF	TGTGCCAGCAGGGGACAACTCCGCCATGAAGCTTTCTTT
TRBV29-1	TRBD1	few	TRBJ1-5	CSVEEGTGGLSNQPQHF	TGCAGCGTTGAAGAAGGGACAGGGGGGCTTAGCAATCAGCCCCAGCATTTT
TRBV20-1	.	once	TRBJ2-2	CSALLRDTGELFF	TGCAGTGCTCTCCTGAGGGACACCGGGGAGCTGTTTTTT
TRBV3-1	.	.	TRBJ1-1	CASSQDGGGTEAFF	TGTGCCAGCAGCCAAGATGGGGGTGGCACTGAAGCTTTCTTT
TRBV12-3/TRBV12-4	TRBD1	few	TRBJ2-1	CASSSGTGYDEQFF	TGTGCCAGCAGTTCCGGGACAGGGTATGATGAGCAGTTCTTC
TRBV7-6	.	.	TRBJ2-7	CASSPTGTDEQYF	TGTGCCAGCAGCCCGACAGGGACTGACGAGCAGTACTTC
TRBV12-3/TRBV12-4	.	many	TRBJ1-1	CASSLTGSTEAFF	TGTGCCAGCAGTTTGACAGGTAGCACTGAAGCTTTCTTT
TRBV29-1	.	.	TRBJ1-2	CSVEVRGGYTF	TGCAGCGTTGAAGTAAGGGGTGGCTACACCTTC
TRBV7-6	TRBD2	few	TRBJ2-1	CASSLGGRADEQFF	TGTGCCAGCAGCCTCGGCGGGAGGGCCGATGAGCAGTTCTTC
TRBV7-6	.	.	TRBJ1-4	CASSQGGRGSNEKLFF	TGTGCCAGCAGCCAAGGGGGGCGCGGGTCTAATGAAAAACTGTTTTTT
TRBV4-3	TRBD2	.	TRBJ2-5	CASSPGRLAGVEETQYF	TGCGCCAGCAGCCCTGGCCGACTAGCGGGAGTGGAAGAGACCCAGTACTTC
TRBV7-3	TRBD1	.	TRBJ2-1	CASSRQGARGNEQFF	TGTGCCAGCAGCCGACAGGGGGCGCGCGGCAATGAGCAGTTCTTC